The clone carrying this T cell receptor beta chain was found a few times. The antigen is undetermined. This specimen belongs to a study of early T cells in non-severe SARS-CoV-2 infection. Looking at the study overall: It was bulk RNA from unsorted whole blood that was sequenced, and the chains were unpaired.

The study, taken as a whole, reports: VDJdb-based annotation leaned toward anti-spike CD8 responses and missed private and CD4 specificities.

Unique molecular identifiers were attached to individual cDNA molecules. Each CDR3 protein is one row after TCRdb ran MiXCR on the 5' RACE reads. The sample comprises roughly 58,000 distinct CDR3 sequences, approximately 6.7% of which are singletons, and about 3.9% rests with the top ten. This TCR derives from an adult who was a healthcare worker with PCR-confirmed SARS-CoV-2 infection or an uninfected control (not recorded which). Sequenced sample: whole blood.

CDR3 DNA: TGTGCCAGCAGTATTATTTTACCGGGTGAAGCTTTCTTT. This encodes CASSIILPGEAFF. This sequence joins TRBV12-3 or TRBV12-4 and TRBJ1-1, with D unresolved. The CDR3 covers 13 residues. The ends were cut back, 5 bases at V and 7 bases at J, with 14 bases in the middle.